This T cell receptor beta chain was identified during a study of cytomegalovirus exposure and HLA in healthy donors. Overall study results and limits: The study carried out a later analysis of TCR beta sequences. It associated some 17,000 of them with specific HLA alleles at a false discovery rate of 0.05. Looking again later, the authors saw that most CMV-associated TCR beta chains seemed HLA-restricted.

The PCR was carried out with 60 Vbeta primers and 13 Jbeta primers. The table came from immunoSEQ multiplex PCR; TCRdb's copy has only in-frame clones and leaves some out. The sample records a few hundred thousand clones, about 90% being singletons. About this clone: No antigen is known for it.

V was trimmed by 1 base and J by 2 bases, leaving 9 bases between them. CDR1 and CDR2 from the germline V gene are SGHRS and YFSETQ. The CDR3 is 14 amino acids. The TCR originated in a woman in her late teens or twenties in good health and CMV-seronegative. The rearrangement joins TRBV5-1 to TRBJ1-1; D gene unclear. The sequencing input was PBMCs. The CDR3 region has the DNA TGCGCCAGCAGCTTGTGGGCGGGCAACACTGAAGCTTTCTTT. Encoded protein: CASSLWAGNTEAFF.